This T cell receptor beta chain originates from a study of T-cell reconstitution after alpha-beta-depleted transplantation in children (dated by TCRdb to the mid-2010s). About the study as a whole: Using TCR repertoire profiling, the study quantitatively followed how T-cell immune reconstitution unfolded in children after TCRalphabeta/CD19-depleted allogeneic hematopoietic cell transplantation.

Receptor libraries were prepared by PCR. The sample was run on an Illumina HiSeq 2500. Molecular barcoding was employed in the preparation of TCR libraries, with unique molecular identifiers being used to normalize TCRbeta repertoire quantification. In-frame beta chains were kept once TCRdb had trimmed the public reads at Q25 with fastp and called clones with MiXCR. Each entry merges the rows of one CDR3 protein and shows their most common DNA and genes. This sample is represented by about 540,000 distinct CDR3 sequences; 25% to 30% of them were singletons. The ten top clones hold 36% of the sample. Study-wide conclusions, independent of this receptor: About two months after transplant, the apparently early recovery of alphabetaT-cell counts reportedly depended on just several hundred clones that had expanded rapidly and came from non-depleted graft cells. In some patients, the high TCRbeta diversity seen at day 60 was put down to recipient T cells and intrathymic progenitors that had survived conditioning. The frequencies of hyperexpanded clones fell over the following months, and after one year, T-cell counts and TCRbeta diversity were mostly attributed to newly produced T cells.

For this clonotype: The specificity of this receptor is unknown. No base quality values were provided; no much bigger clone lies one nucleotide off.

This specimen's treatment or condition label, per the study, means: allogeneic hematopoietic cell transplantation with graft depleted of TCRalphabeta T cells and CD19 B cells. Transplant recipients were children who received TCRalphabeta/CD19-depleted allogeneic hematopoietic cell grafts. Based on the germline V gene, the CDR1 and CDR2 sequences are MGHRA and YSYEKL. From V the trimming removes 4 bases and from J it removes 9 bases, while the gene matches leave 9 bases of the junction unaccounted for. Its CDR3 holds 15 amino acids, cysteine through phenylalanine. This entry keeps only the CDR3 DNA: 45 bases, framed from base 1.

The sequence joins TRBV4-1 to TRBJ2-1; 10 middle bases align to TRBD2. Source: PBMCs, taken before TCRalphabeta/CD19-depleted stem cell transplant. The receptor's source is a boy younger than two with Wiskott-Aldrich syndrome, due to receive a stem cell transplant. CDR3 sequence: CASSPEKREGAEQFF. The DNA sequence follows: TGCGCCAGCAGCCCCGAGAAGCGGGAGGGAGCTGAGCAGTTCTTC.